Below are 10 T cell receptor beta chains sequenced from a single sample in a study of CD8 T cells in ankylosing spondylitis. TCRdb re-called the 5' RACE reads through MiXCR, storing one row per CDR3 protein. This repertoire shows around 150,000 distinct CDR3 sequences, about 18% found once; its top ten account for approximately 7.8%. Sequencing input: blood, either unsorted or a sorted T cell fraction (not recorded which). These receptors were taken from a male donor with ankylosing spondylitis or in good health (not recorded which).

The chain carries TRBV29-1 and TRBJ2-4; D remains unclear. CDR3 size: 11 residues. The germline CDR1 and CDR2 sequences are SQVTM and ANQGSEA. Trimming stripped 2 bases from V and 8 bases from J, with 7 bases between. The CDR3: CSVESMDIQYF. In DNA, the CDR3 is TGCAGCGTTGAAAGTATGGACATTCAGTACTTC.

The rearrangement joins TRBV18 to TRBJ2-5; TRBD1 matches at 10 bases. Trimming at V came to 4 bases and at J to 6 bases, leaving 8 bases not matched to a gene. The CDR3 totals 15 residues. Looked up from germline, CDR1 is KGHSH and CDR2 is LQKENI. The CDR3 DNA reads TGTGCCAGCTCACTCAAGACAGGGGGCGCGAAGACCCAGTACTTC. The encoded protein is CASSLKTGGAKTQYF. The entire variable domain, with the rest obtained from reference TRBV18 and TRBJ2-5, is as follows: NAGVMQNPRHLVRRRGQEARLRCSPMKGHSHVYWYRQLPEEGLKFMVYLQKENIIDESGMPKERFSAEFPKEGPSILRIQQVVRGDSAAYFCASSLKTGGAKTQYFGPGTRLLVL.

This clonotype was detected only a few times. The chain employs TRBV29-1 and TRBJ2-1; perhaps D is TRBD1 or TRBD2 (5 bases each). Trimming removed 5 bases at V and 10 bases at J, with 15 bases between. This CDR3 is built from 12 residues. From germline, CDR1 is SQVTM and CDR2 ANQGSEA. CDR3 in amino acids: CSVKGGGSEQFF. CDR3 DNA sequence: TGCAGCGTTAAGGGTGGGGGATCCGAGCAGTTCTTC.

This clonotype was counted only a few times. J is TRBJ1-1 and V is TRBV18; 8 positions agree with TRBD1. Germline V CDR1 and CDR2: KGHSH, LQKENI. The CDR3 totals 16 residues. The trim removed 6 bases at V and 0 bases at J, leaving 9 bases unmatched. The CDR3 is CASSPNTGGLNTEAFF. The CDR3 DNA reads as TGTGCCAGCTCGCCCAATACAGGGGGTTTGAACACTGAAGCTTTCTTT. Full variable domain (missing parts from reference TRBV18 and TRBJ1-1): NAGVMQNPRHLVRRRGQEARLRCSPMKGHSHVYWYRQLPEEGLKFMVYLQKENIIDESGMPKERFSAEFPKEGPSILRIQQVVRGDSAAYFCASSPNTGGLNTEAFFGQGTRLTVV.

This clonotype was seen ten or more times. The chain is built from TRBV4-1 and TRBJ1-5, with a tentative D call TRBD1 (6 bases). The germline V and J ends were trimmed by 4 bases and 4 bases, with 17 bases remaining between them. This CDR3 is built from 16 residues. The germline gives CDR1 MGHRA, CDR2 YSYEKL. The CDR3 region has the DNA TGCGCCAGCAGCCCCCATGGGAGGGGGGGTAATCAGCCCCAGCATTTT. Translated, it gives CASSPHGRGGNQPQHF.

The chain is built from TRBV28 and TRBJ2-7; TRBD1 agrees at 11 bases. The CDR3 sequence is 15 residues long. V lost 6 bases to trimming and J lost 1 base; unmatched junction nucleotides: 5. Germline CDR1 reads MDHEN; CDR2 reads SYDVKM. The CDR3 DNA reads TGTGCCAGCAGAACCGGGACAGGGGGTTCCTACGAGCAGTACTTC. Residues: CASRTGTGGSYEQYF.

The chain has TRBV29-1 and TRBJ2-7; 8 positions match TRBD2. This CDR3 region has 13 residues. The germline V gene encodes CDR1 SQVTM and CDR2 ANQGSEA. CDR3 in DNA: TGCGGCGACCTAGCGGGCCTTTTCTACGAGCAGTACTTC. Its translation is CGDLAGLFYEQYF.

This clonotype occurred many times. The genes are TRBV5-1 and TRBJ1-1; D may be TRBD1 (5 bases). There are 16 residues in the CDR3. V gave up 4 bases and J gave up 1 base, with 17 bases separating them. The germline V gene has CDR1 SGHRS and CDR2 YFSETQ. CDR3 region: CASSPLGGRPNTEAFF. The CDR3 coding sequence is TGCGCCAGCAGCCCTCTGGGGGGAAGGCCGAACACTGAAGCTTTCTTT.

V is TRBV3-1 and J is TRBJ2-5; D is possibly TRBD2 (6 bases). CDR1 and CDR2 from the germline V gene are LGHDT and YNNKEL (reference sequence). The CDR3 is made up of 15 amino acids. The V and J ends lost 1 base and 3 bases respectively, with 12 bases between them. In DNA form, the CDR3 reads TGTGCCAGCAGCCAAGTAGTGCGGACTAAAGAGACCCAGTACTTC. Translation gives CASSQVVRTKETQYF.

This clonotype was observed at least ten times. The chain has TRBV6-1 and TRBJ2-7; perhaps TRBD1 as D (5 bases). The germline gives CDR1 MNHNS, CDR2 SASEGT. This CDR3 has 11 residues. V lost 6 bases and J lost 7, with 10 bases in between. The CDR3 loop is CASSQGLEQYF. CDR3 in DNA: TGTGCCAGCAGCCAGGGTTTGGAGCAGTACTTC.